These 9 T cell receptor beta chains came from one sample sequenced in a study of breast tumors, draining lymph nodes, adjacent tissues. TCRdb re-called the multiplex PCR reads through MiXCR, storing one row per CDR3 protein. The sample includes 6,000 or so distinct CDR3 sequences, approximately 41% of them seen just once. The sequencing sample was made of tumor-adjacent breast tissue. The receptor source for this set is a female donor with breast cancer. Some clones in this sample may be carry-over from other donors' samples.

In its sample, this clonotype is large (0.1 to 1%). The chain is built from TRBV13 and TRBJ2-3, with 7 positions matching TRBD1. CDR3 length: 13 amino acids. Germline CDR1 PRHDT, CDR2 FYEKMQ (reference sequence). V shed 5 bases and J 6 bases; nucleotides not matched to a gene: 5. CDR3 sequence (DNA): TGTGCCAGCAGCGAACAGGGGTGGGATACGCAGTATTTT. This translates into CASSEQGWDTQYF.

About this clonotype itself: A read error may be the cause here, since a much bigger clone is one base away. This chain uses TRBV27 with TRBJ1-4; D call uncertain. The germline V gene has CDR1 MNHEY and CDR2 SMNVEV (reference sequence). This CDR3 has 14 residues. CDR3 sequence (DNA): TGTGCCAGCAGTTTCTCCGGGGTAAATGAAGAACTGTTTTTT. Translation: CASSFSGVNEELFF.

This clonotype was seen repeatedly, ten times or more. The rearrangement joins TRBV6-1 to TRBJ2-3; 7 bases are shared with TRBD2. CDR1 is MNHNS, CDR2 SASEGT, per germline. CDR3 length equals 12 residues. The V and J ends lost 8 bases and 7 bases, in that order; junction bases with no gene match: 6. For the CDR3, the DNA is TGTGCCAGCCTCACGCGGGGGTATACGCAGTATTTT. The encoded protein is CASLTRGYTQYF.

This clonotype is medium-sized. This chain joins TRBV27 and TRBJ2-7; D possibly corresponds to TRBD2 (6 bases). The CDR3 has 15 residues. Between the trimmed V and J ends, which lost 5 bases and 6 bases, there was a span of 20 bases. Looked up from germline, CDR1 is MNHEY and CDR2 is SMNVEV (reference sequence). CDR3 nucleotide sequence: TGTGCCAGCAGTCCTCAGCGGGTTCCCCATCGCGAGCAGTACTTC. Residues: CASSPQRVPHREQYF.

In this sample, this clonotype turned up many times. J is TRBJ2-3 and V is TRBV10-3; D gene unclear. The CDR3 consists of 14 residues. Germline V lookup: CDR1 ENHRY, CDR2 SYGVKD. The V and J ends lost 3 bases and 4 bases respectively, with 11 bases between them. The chain's CDR3 is CAISDAGTPDTQYF. Written as DNA, the CDR3 is TGTGCCATCAGTGATGCCGGCACCCCAGATACGCAGTATTTT.

This chain joins TRBV15 and TRBJ2-1, with D possibly TRBD2 on 5 matching bases. Germline lookup yields CDR1 LNHNV and CDR2 YYDKDF (reference sequence). This CDR3 is 13 amino acids long. V was shortened by 5 bases and J by 6 bases, with 11 bases between the two germline ends. DNA of the CDR3: TGTGCCACCAGCGAAAAGGACTTCAATGAGCAGTTCTTC. Its translation is CATSEKDFNEQFF.

Remarks on this clonotype: Possible read error: a much larger clone is one base away. This chain connects TRBV28 to TRBJ2-2; D possibly uses TRBD1 or TRBD2 (5 bases each). Germline CDR1 is MDHEN and CDR2 is SYDVKM. This CDR3 spans 12 amino acids. The CDR3 DNA sequence: TGTGCCTGCAAAGACGGGGCCGGGGAGATGTTTTTT. Translation gives CACKDGAGEMFF.

CDR3 bases: TGTGCCAGCAGCGTCGGTGGGGCCGGGGAGCTGTTTTTT. Translation: CASSVGGAGELFF. This rearrangement joins TRBV9 to TRBJ2-2; D call uncertain. CDR1 SGDLS and CDR2 YYNGEE come from the germline V gene. The V and J ends lost 2 bases and 6 bases respectively, with 8 bases between them. The CDR3 totals 13 residues.

This clonotype was picked up many times. The chain combines TRBV6-1 with TRBJ2-1; TRBD2 matches at 10 bases. CDR1 is MNHNS and CDR2 is SASEGT in the germline V gene. V lost 3 bases to trimming and J lost 2 bases; unmatched junction nucleotides: 1. The CDR3 has 15 amino acids. The CDR3, as DNA: TGTGCCAGCAGTGATCTAGCGGGAGCCTACAATGAGCAGTTCTTC. Protein: CASSDLAGAYNEQFF.